The 16 T cell receptor beta chains reported below all come from one sample, sequenced in a study of blood T cell repertoires in COVID-19. Here immunoSEQ multiplex PCR was the method, and the copy in TCRdb shows in-frame clones only, minus some. The sample includes roughly 200,000 clones, about 86% seen only once; the top ten take about 4.7%. The sample was PBMCs or T cells enriched from blood (not recorded which). Receptor source: a woman aged 25 to 39 who had been exposed to COVID-19.

The chain employs TRBV5-1 and TRBJ2-1; 11 bases align to TRBD2. The CDR3 has 14 residues. The germline CDR1 and CDR2 sequences are SGHRS and YFSETQ. The V segment lost 3 bases and the J segment 5 bases; nucleotides outside the gene matches: 1. In nucleotides, the CDR3 is TGCGCCAGCAGCTCGGGACTAGCGGACAATGAGCAGTTCTTC. The encoded protein is CASSSGLADNEQFF.

CDR3 DNA sequence: TGTGCCAGCAGGAGGGGGGGAGGAAACACCATATATTTT. The encoded protein is CASRRGGGNTIYF. The chain couples TRBV2 to TRBJ1-3; D might be TRBD1 (6 bases). The CDR3 totals 13 residues. V lost 6 bases and J 4 bases, leaving 10 bases between the germline ends. The V gene's germline CDR1 is SNHLY and CDR2 FYNNEI.

This clone is a singleton in its sample. The V gene is TRBV7-8, the J gene TRBJ2-6, with TRBD1 matching over 10 bases. Trimming at V came to 5 bases and at J to 0 bases, leaving 4 bases not matched to a gene. The CDR3 sequence is 17 residues long. Germline V CDR1 and CDR2: SGHVS, FQNEAQ. The CDR3 spells CASSRDRGRSGANVLTF. Written as DNA, the CDR3 is TGTGCCAGCAGCCGGGACAGGGGCCGCTCTGGGGCCAACGTCCTGACTTTC.

This clone was recorded only once. This rearrangement joins TRBV10-3 to TRBJ2-7; a weak D match, TRBD1 (5 bases). V lost 9 bases, J lost 2 bases, and 8 bases lay in between. The CDR3 contains 11 residues. CDR1 and CDR2 from the germline V gene are ENHRY and SYGVKD. The CDR3, as DNA: TGTGCCATAGGGGCCACCTACGAGCAGTACTTC. It yields the protein CAIGATYEQYF.

The chain joins TRBV5-1 to TRBJ2-1; no firm D call. V was cut by 2 bases and J by 6 bases, with 12 bases left in between. Germline values: CDR1 SGHRS, CDR2 YFSETQ. The CDR3 runs to 14 residues. The CDR3 reads CASSFWAQPNEQFF. CDR3 sequence (DNA): TGCGCCAGCAGCTTCTGGGCCCAGCCCAATGAGCAGTTCTTC.

The chain couples TRBV7-9 to TRBJ2-1; TRBD2 aligns across 7 bases. CDR3 size: 17 residues. Germline V gives CDR1 SEHNR, CDR2 FQNEAQ (reference sequence). The ends lost 0 bases at V and 2 bases at J; junction bases unmatched: 7. CDR3 in DNA: TGTGCCAGCAGCTTAGCGCTTCTAGCGGTCACCTACAATGAGCAGTTCTTC. It translates to CASSLALLAVTYNEQFF.

The rearrangement uses TRBV27 and TRBJ2-1; 14 bases agree with TRBD2. With 5 bases clipped from V and 6 bases from J, the junction kept 9 bases outside the gene matches. Germline assignment: CDR1 MNHEY and CDR2 SMNVEV (reference sequence). This CDR3 region has 17 residues. In nucleotides, the CDR3 is TGTGCCAGCAGTATAAGGACTAGCGGGGGGACCGGCAATGAGCAGTTCTTC. Translation: CASSIRTSGGTGNEQFF.

This CDR3 reads CASSQGTGGINYGYTF. Here the CDR3 DNA reads TGCGCCAGCAGCCAAGGGACAGGGGGCATTAACTATGGCTACACCTTC. The chain combines TRBV4-1 with TRBJ1-2; TRBD1 agrees at 11 bases. CDR3 length: 16 amino acids. V dropped 1 base and J dropped 1; count of bases not matched to a gene: 2. Germline V CDR1 and CDR2: MGHRA, YSYEKL.

The V call is TRBV6-5, the J call TRBJ1-2; possibly TRBD1 for D (6 bases). The CDR3 has 13 amino acids. Germline CDR1 is MNHEY and CDR2 is SVGAGI. Deletions cut 8 bases from V and 0 bases from J, with 10 bases between. The CDR3 loop reads CASGDTANYGYTF. The CDR3, as DNA: TGTGCCAGCGGGGACACAGCTAACTATGGCTACACCTTC.

V and J are TRBV3-1 (or the pseudogene TRBV3-2) and TRBJ1-2, with D perhaps matching TRBD1 (6 bases). Germline V gene data show CDR1 as LGHDT and CDR2 as YNNKEL (reference sequence). V was clipped by 4 bases and J by 4 bases, with 13 bases between them. The CDR3 is 14 residues long. Here the CDR3 reads CASSLGGQIYGYTF. CDR3 in DNA: TGTGCCAGCAGCCTAGGAGGACAGATCTATGGCTACACCTTC.

The chain links TRBV3-1 (or the pseudogene TRBV3-2) to TRBJ2-3; 13 nucleotides agree with TRBD2. V shed 1 base and J 8 bases; nucleotides not matched to a gene: 15. Germline lookup yields CDR1 LGHDT and CDR2 YNNKEL (reference sequence). This CDR3 has 19 amino acids. This CDR3 is CASSQGLAGGTIGAGTQYF. The CDR3 coding sequence is TGTGCCAGCAGCCAAGGACTAGCGGGGGGTACAATAGGAGCGGGTACGCAGTATTTT.

The gene calls are TRBV5-4 and TRBJ2-3; tentative D call: TRBD2 (5 bases). Trimming removed 0 bases at V and 0 bases at J, with 8 bases between. The CDR3 covers 15 residues. Germline assignment: CDR1 SGHNT and CDR2 YYREEE (reference sequence). CDR3 nucleotide sequence: TGTGCCAGCAGCTTGGATTGGACTAGCACAGATACGCAGTATTTT. This sequence encodes CASSLDWTSTDTQYF.

The chain recombines TRBV6-5 with TRBJ2-2; tentative D call: TRBD1 (5 bases). This CDR3 region has 14 residues. With 5 bases removed from V and 1 base from J, the gap between germline ends came to 8 bases. The V gene's germline CDR1 is MNHEY and CDR2 SVGAGI. The CDR3 loop reads CASSTQGNTGELFF. As DNA, the CDR3 is TGTGCCAGCAGTACGCAGGGGAACACCGGGGAGCTGTTTTTT.

This clone was recorded only once. The chain links TRBV3-1 (or the pseudogene TRBV3-2) to TRBJ1-2, with 9 nucleotides matching TRBD1. The CDR3 runs 14 residues. The germline gives CDR1 LGHDT, CDR2 YNNKEL (reference sequence). The J segment lost 4 bases and the V segment lost 5 bases, leaving 5 bases of the junction unmatched. DNA of the CDR3: TGTGCCAGCAGCTCTCCGGGACAGGGCTATGGCTACACCTTC. The encoded protein is CASSSPGQGYGYTF.

The chain employs TRBV19 and TRBJ1-1, with D maybe TRBD1 (6 bases). The CDR3 runs to 17 residues. The V gene lost 4 bases and the J gene lost 7 bases, with 25 bases spanning the gap. CDR1 is LNHDA and CDR2 is SQIVND in the germline V gene (reference sequence). The CDR3 sequence is CASSKRLGGALYYEAFF. The CDR3, as DNA: TGTGCCAGTAGTAAACGCCTGGGGGGGGCGCTTTATTATGAAGCTTTCTTT.

This chain uses TRBV6-5 with TRBJ1-1; D possibly corresponds to TRBD1 (5 bases). The V gene lost 5 bases and the J gene lost 7 bases, with 11 bases spanning the gap. Germline assignment: CDR1 MNHEY and CDR2 SVGAGI. This CDR3 comprises 12 residues. The CDR3 DNA follows: TGTGCCAGCAGTCCGGTTAGGGGTGAAGCTTTCTTT. Protein product: CASSPVRGEAFF.